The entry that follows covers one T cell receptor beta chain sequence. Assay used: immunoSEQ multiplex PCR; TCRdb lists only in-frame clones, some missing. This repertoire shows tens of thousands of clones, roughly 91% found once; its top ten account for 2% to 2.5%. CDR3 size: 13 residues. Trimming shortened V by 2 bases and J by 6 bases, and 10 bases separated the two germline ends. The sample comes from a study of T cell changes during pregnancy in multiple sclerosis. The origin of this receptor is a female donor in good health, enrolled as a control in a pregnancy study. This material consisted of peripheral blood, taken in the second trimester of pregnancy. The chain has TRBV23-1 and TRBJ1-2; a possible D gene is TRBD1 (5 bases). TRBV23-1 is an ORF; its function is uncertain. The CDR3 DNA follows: TGCGCCAGCAGTCAAGCCGACAGAGATGGCTACACCTTC. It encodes CASSQADRDGYTF.